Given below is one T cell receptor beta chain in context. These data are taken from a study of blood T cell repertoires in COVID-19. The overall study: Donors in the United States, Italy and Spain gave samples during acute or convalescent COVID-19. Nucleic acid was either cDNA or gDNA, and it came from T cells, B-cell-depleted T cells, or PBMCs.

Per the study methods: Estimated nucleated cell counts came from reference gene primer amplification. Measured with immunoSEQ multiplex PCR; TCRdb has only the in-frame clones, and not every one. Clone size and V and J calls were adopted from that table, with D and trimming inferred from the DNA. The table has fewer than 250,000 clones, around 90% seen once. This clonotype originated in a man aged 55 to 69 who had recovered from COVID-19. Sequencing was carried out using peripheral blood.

DNA of the CDR3: TGTGCCAGCAGTGTCGGGACAGTTAGCAATCAGCCCCAGCATTTT. Protein sequence: CASSVGTVSNQPQHF. The rearrangement links TRBV28 to TRBJ1-5; TRBD1 aligns across 7 bases. V lost 5 bases, J lost 0 bases, and 4 bases stayed unmatched. The CDR3 contains 15 residues. In germline, CDR1 is MDHEN, CDR2 SYDVKM.